Below are 25 T cell receptor beta chains sequenced from a single sample in a study of blood T cell repertoires in COVID-19. Profiling relied on immunoSEQ multiplex PCR, and the TCRdb table lists in-frame clones only, not all of them. The table has 130,000 to 150,000 clones, over 80% seen once. Material for sequencing was peripheral blood. Source of these receptors: a woman in her forties or fifties with acute or convalescent COVID-19.

This chain connects TRBV19 to TRBJ1-5; 11 bases agree with TRBD1. The CDR3 spans 17 residues. V lost 5 bases to trimming and J lost 5 bases; unmatched junction nucleotides: 11. Germline V gene lookup returns CDR1 LNHDA and CDR2 SQIVND (reference sequence). The CDR3: CASSPIKGGQGDQPQHF. The CDR3 DNA follows: TGTGCCAGTAGTCCGATAAAAGGGGGACAGGGGGATCAGCCCCAGCATTTT.

This chain joins TRBV4-2 and TRBJ2-5; possibly TRBD2 for D (5 bases). Trimming cost V 0 bases and J 3 bases, with 8 bases left between them. Germline assignment: CDR1 LGHNA and CDR2 YNFKEQ. The CDR3 has 14 amino acids. The CDR3 sequence: CASSQDLEEETQYF. CDR3 nucleotide sequence: TGTGCCAGCAGCCAAGATTTGGAGGAAGAGACCCAGTACTTC.

The chain carries TRBV18 and TRBJ1-2, with a tentative D call TRBD1 (5 bases). V was trimmed by 2 bases and J by 2 bases, leaving 15 bases between them. This CDR3 has 16 amino acids. Germline V gives CDR1 KGHSH, CDR2 LQKENI. CDR3 DNA sequence: TGTGCCAGCTCACCAACCTCCCCGGGGGGGAACTATGGCTACACCTTC. Protein sequence: CASSPTSPGGNYGYTF.

The V call is TRBV7-3, the J call TRBJ2-6; D uncertain. V was shortened by 1 base and J by 4 bases, with 8 bases between the two germline ends. The germline V gene has CDR1 SGHTA and CDR2 FQGTGA. The CDR3 has 15 residues. In DNA form, the CDR3 reads TGTGCCAGCAGCTTAAGAGGTAGCGGGGCCAACGTCCTGACTTTC. Translation gives CASSLRGSGANVLTF.

The rearrangement joins TRBV5-1 to TRBJ1-4, with D maybe TRBD1 (5 bases). In germline, CDR1 is SGHRS, CDR2 YFSETQ. The CDR3 spans 18 residues. V lost 0 bases and J lost 7, with 22 bases in between. This chain's CDR3 is CASSLGLSGGGVGEKLFF. The CDR3 DNA is TGCGCCAGCAGCTTGGGCCTAAGCGGGGGAGGAGTAGGTGAAAAACTGTTTTTT.

V and J are TRBV5-3 and TRBJ1-1; D is perhaps TRBD1 (6 bases). TRBV5-3 is labeled an ORF, and its function is uncertain. The CDR3 runs 15 residues. Trimming removed 4 bases from V and 4 bases from J, with 17 bases in between. The CDR3 sequence: CARSPTGPPITEAFF. The CDR3 DNA follows: TGTGCCAGAAGCCCTACAGGGCCGCCGATCACTGAAGCTTTCTTT.

The chain has TRBV18 and TRBJ2-7, with 7 nucleotides matching TRBD1. The CDR3 has 14 amino acids. The J segment lost 2 bases and the V segment lost 4 bases, leaving 5 bases of the junction unmatched. The germline CDR1 and CDR2 sequences are KGHSH and LQKENI. The CDR3, as DNA: TGTGCCAGCTCACACTGGGACAGACCCTACGAGCAGTACTTC. Residues: CASSHWDRPYEQYF.

The V and J genes are TRBV7-3 and TRBJ1-5, with D uncertain. CDR1 and CDR2 (germline): SGHTA, FQGTGA. This CDR3 contains 13 residues. V was cut by 0 bases and J by 7 bases, with 7 bases left in between. The CDR3 sequence is CASSLTTGQPQHF. CDR3 DNA: TGTGCCAGCAGCTTAACCACGGGGCAGCCCCAGCATTTT.

The chain combines TRBV7-3 with TRBJ2-1; weak D call: TRBD2 (5 bases). V dropped 5 bases and J dropped 10 bases, with 12 bases sitting between them. The CDR3 is 12 residues long. CDR1 SGHTA and CDR2 FQGTGA come from the germline V gene. CDR3 residues: CASSLPGKEQFF. CDR3 bases: TGTGCCAGCAGCCTACCGGGGAAAGAGCAGTTCTTC.

The table lists this clone with a count of one. The V call is TRBV6-2 or TRBV6-3, the J call TRBJ1-2; D might be TRBD1 (6 bases). Trimming left V 5 bases short and J 4 bases short, with 14 bases between. Germline V gene data show CDR1 as MNHEY and CDR2 as SVGEGT. The CDR3 is 14 amino acids. The CDR3 DNA is TGTGCCAGCAGTAATACAGGGCCCTCCTATGGCTACACCTTC. Translation gives CASSNTGPSYGYTF.

The CDR3, as DNA: TGTGCCAGCAGCTTAACAGGAAGCAATCAGCCCCAGCATTTT. It is translated as CASSLTGSNQPQHF. The rearrangement links TRBV7-9 to TRBJ1-5; a possible D gene is TRBD1 (5 bases). CDR1 and CDR2 from the germline V gene are SEHNR and FQNEAQ (reference sequence). This CDR3 region has 14 residues. Trimming stripped 2 bases from V and 1 base from J, with 6 bases between.

CDR3 nucleotide sequence: TGTGCCACCAGTGAATTGACTAGCTCCTACAATGAGCAGTTCTTC. This gives the protein CATSELTSSYNEQFF. The chain carries TRBV24-1 and TRBJ2-1; D is perhaps TRBD2 (6 bases). The CDR3 has 15 residues. V lost 4 bases, J lost 0 bases, and 9 bases lay in between. Germline CDR1 reads KGHDR; CDR2 reads SFDVKD.

The rearrangement joins TRBV13 to TRBJ2-1; 8 bases are shared with TRBD2. The V and J ends lost 4 bases and 7 bases, in that order; junction bases with no gene match: 9. This CDR3 comprises 15 residues. The germline V gene has CDR1 PRHDT and CDR2 FYEKMQ (reference sequence). This CDR3 is CASSSRTSLFNEQFF. In nucleotides, the CDR3 is TGTGCCAGCAGCTCGCGGACTAGCCTCTTTAATGAGCAGTTCTTC.

The chain employs TRBV27 and TRBJ2-5; 16 bases agree with TRBD2. Germline V lookup: CDR1 MNHEY, CDR2 SMNVEV (reference sequence). Trimming at V came to 7 bases and at J to 5 bases, leaving 10 bases not matched to a gene. The CDR3 covers 17 residues. The chain's CDR3 is CASTPSQGLAGGETQYF. CDR3 nucleotide sequence: TGTGCCAGCACTCCCTCCCAGGGACTAGCGGGAGGGGAGACCCAGTACTTC.

The rearrangement uses TRBV6-1 and TRBJ1-2; 9 bases match TRBD1. Germline CDR1 is MNHNS and CDR2 is SASEGT. The junction had 12 bases not matched to a gene; V was cut back by 4 bases and J by 0 bases. The CDR3 runs 18 residues. The CDR3 bases are TGTGCCAGCAGTGGGGACAGGGAGCCTGTGAGAACTAACTATGGCTACACCTTC. Its protein product is CASSGDREPVRTNYGYTF.

In its sample, this clone was seen once. The V call is TRBV7-9, the J call TRBJ2-3, with 10 nucleotides matching TRBD2. Per the germline V gene, CDR1 is SEHNR and CDR2 is FQNEAQ (reference sequence). CDR3 size: 15 residues. J gave up 3 bases and V 6 bases, and 6 bases lay outside the gene matches. The CDR3 DNA is TGTGCCAGCAGTCGAATAGCGGGGGGAACAGATACGCAGTATTTT. It yields the protein CASSRIAGGTDTQYF.

The V gene is TRBV5-1, the J gene TRBJ1-1; D gene unclear. CDR3 size: 17 residues. V was trimmed by 4 bases and J by 3 bases, leaving 22 bases between them. Germline-derived CDR1 and CDR2 are SGHRS and YFSETQ. This CDR3 is CASSTQDPRRADTEAFF. The CDR3 bases are TGCGCCAGCAGCACCCAGGATCCCAGGCGGGCGGACACTGAAGCTTTCTTT.

The rearrangement joins TRBV28 to TRBJ1-2; D is ambiguous. This CDR3 has 13 amino acids. Germline V gives CDR1 MDHEN, CDR2 SYDVKM. The germline V and J ends were trimmed by 4 bases and 0 bases, with 6 bases remaining between them. The DNA for the CDR3 is TGTGCCAGCAGTTCTTCCCCTAACTATGGCTACACCTTC. This codes for CASSSSPNYGYTF.

This chain connects TRBV7-9 to TRBJ1-4; D is uncertain. The CDR3 contains 16 residues. The V gene lost 5 bases and the J gene lost 4 bases, with 17 bases spanning the gap. From germline, CDR1 is SEHNR and CDR2 FQNEAQ (reference sequence). The DNA of the CDR3 is TGTGCCAGCAGCCTTAGATGGCAGGTTCATAATGAAAAACTGTTTTTT. It codes for CASSLRWQVHNEKLFF.

The rearrangement joins TRBV7-3 to TRBJ2-1; 7 bases match TRBD1. The CDR3 is made up of 15 amino acids. With 4 bases clipped from V and 4 bases from J, the junction kept 7 bases outside the gene matches. In germline, CDR1 is SGHTA, CDR2 FQGTGA. The CDR3 protein is CASSSPGQPYNEQFF. The CDR3 DNA reads as TGTGCCAGCAGCTCCCCGGGACAGCCTTACAATGAGCAGTTCTTC.

This clone was recorded a few times. The chain couples TRBV2 to TRBJ1-5, with 9 nucleotides matching TRBD1. The CDR3 runs 14 residues. Trimming at V came to 5 bases and at J to 5 bases, leaving 4 bases not matched to a gene. CDR1 and CDR2 from the germline V gene are SNHLY and FYNNEI. The CDR3 sequence is CASSMDRGDQPQHF. CDR3 in DNA: TGTGCCAGCAGTATGGACAGGGGCGATCAGCCCCAGCATTTT.

The chain joins TRBV27 to TRBJ1-5, with a possible D match to TRBD1 (6 bases). Germline CDR1 is MNHEY and CDR2 is SMNVEV (reference sequence). V was trimmed by 6 bases and J by 4 bases, leaving 13 bases between them. CDR3 size: 14 residues. The CDR3 here is CASSLNRENQPQHF. In nucleotides, the CDR3 is TGTGCCAGCAGCTTAAACAGGGAGAATCAGCCCCAGCATTTT.

The J gene is TRBJ1-2, the V gene TRBV21-1. TRBV21-1 is a pseudogene locus. The CDR3 is 17 residues long. The CDR3 is CASSKILVAERFYGYTF. CDR3 coding DNA: TGTGCCAGCAGCAAAATCCTGGTGGCGGAGAGATTCTATGGCTACACCTTC.

This rearrangement joins TRBV30 to TRBJ1-6; TRBD1 might be the D (5 bases). Germline loops: CDR1 GTSNPN, CDR2 SVGIG (reference sequence). Trimming pared 2 bases from V and 5 bases from J, leaving 10 bases between. The CDR3 loop spans 14 amino acids. This CDR3 is CAWSLGQDNSPLHF. CDR3 sequence (DNA): TGTGCCTGGAGTCTGGGGCAGGATAATTCACCCCTCCACTTT.

Here the CDR3 reads CAWRGQFAGNTIYF. DNA of the CDR3: TGTGCCTGGAGGGGACAGTTCGCTGGAAACACCATATATTTT. The chain combines TRBV30 with TRBJ1-3; 7 positions agree with TRBD1. Germline V gene lookup returns CDR1 GTSNPN and CDR2 SVGIG (reference sequence). The CDR3 length is 14 residues. Germline trimming cut 3 bases from V and 2 bases from J; bases unmatched to any gene: 4. Full variable domain (missing parts from reference TRBV30 and TRBJ1-3): SQTIHQWPATLVQPVGSPLSLECTVEGTSNPNLYWYRQAAGRGLQLLFYSVGIGQISSEVPQNLSASRPQDRQFILSSKKLLLSDSGFYLCAWRGQFAGNTIYFGEGSWLTVV.